These 27 T cell receptor beta chains originate from one sample sequenced in a study of beta chain features in type 1 diabetes. As every portion of the isolated RNA was reverse transcribed, the sequencing read expressed TCRB transcripts. Some clones are missing from TCRdb's copy, which holds only in-frame ones; the method was immunoSEQ multiplex PCR. Here the sample spans about 240,000 clones, approximately 14% being singletons. General observations from the study: Type 1 diabetes patients had TCRB CDR3s that were shorter (moderately but significantly so) in all four CD4+ subsets.

These receptors' antigens are unknown. Input material: naive CD4+ T cells from blood. Source of these receptors: a man younger than 45 with type 1 diabetes.

The J gene is TRBJ2-7, the V gene TRBV10-3; possibly TRBD1 for D (5 bases). The CDR3 loop spans 14 amino acids. Germline V gives CDR1 ENHRY, CDR2 SYGVKD. With 7 bases removed from V and 0 bases from J, the gap between germline ends came to 13 bases. The CDR3 bases are TGTGCCATCAAACAACAGGAGAGCTCCTACGAGCAGTACTTC. This translates into CAIKQQESSYEQYF.

The genes are TRBV5-1 and TRBJ2-7, with D perhaps matching TRBD2 (6 bases). The germline V and J ends were trimmed by 0 bases and 6 bases, with 13 bases remaining between them. CDR1 and CDR2 (germline): SGHRS, YFSETQ. The CDR3 is made up of 14 amino acids. CDR3 DNA sequence: TGCGCCAGCAGCTTGGTGGGAGCCGGGGGCGAGCAGTACTTC. Its protein is CASSLVGAGGEQYF.

This clone occurred a few times. The chain combines TRBV30 with TRBJ1-1; D gene unclear. Germline V gene sequence: CDR1 GTSNPN, CDR2 SVGIG (reference sequence). The CDR3 covers 11 residues. The germline V and J ends were trimmed by 8 bases and 2 bases, with 9 bases remaining between them. The CDR3 loop is CAGLANTEAFF. As DNA, the CDR3 is TGTGCCGGATTAGCAAACACTGAAGCTTTCTTT.

The J gene is TRBJ1-4, the V gene TRBV27, with D perhaps TRBD1 (5 bases). The CDR3 totals 15 residues. Between the trimmed V and J ends, which lost 2 bases and 7 bases, there was a span of 14 bases. The germline gives CDR1 MNHEY, CDR2 SMNVEV (reference sequence). As DNA, the CDR3 is TGTGCCAGCAGTTTAAGGGGCAGGGATCGTGAAAAACTGTTTTTT. This codes for CASSLRGRDREKLFF.

This rearrangement joins TRBV5-1 to TRBJ2-5, with TRBD2 matching 10 bases. The germline CDR1 and CDR2 sequences are SGHRS and YFSETQ. The CDR3 spans 17 residues. Trimming removed 0 bases from V and 0 bases from J; junction bases left unmatched: 5. As DNA, the CDR3 is TGCGCCAGCAGCTTGGGCGGACTAGCGGACGACCAAGAGACCCAGTACTTC. Translation: CASSLGGLADDQETQYF.

The chain combines TRBV10-3 with TRBJ2-7; perhaps TRBD1 as D (6 bases). The V end was cut by 10 bases, the J end by 1 base, with 14 bases between. The CDR3 totals 13 residues. CDR1 and CDR2 from the germline V gene are ENHRY and SYGVKD. The CDR3 sequence is CASTNRVSYEQYF. The CDR3 bases are TGTGCCAGCACTAACAGGGTATCCTACGAGCAGTACTTC.

V gene TRBV18 combines with J gene TRBJ2-5, with D possibly TRBD2 on 5 matching bases. The CDR3 spans 13 residues. CDR1 and CDR2 from the germline V gene are KGHSH and LQKENI. V shed 3 bases and J shed 6 bases, with 11 bases lying between them. The CDR3, as DNA: TGTGCCAGCTCACCCGAGGGTTTACAGACCCAGTACTTC. Amino acids: CASSPEGLQTQYF. Drawing the rest from reference TRBV18 and TRBJ2-5, the complete variable domain is NAGVMQNPRHLVRRRGQEARLRCSPMKGHSHVYWYRQLPEEGLKFMVYLQKENIIDESGMPKERFSAEFPKEGPSILRIQQVVRGDSAAYFCASSPEGLQTQYFGPGTRLLVL.

This clone was seen more than once but under ten times. This rearrangement joins TRBV18 to TRBJ1-1; a possible D gene is TRBD1 (6 bases). Germline CDR1 reads KGHSH; CDR2 reads LQKENI. Trimming removed 2 bases at V and 4 bases at J, with 11 bases between. This CDR3 has 14 amino acids. Written as DNA, the CDR3 is TGTGCCAGCTCACCAAAGGACAGAGGCACTGAAGCTTTCTTT. Its protein product is CASSPKDRGTEAFF.

The chain links TRBV18 to TRBJ2-7; 9 bases match TRBD1. From germline, CDR1 is KGHSH and CDR2 LQKENI. J gave up 6 bases and V 0 bases, and 3 bases lay outside the gene matches. CDR3 length equals 14 residues. CDR3 region: CASSPPGQGGEQYF. In DNA, the CDR3 is TGTGCCAGCTCACCACCGGGACAGGGAGGCGAGCAGTACTTC.

This chain connects TRBV2 to TRBJ2-7, with TRBD1 matching 10 bases. CDR1 and CDR2 (germline): SNHLY, FYNNEI. CDR3 size: 14 residues. V lost 6 bases and J lost 4; bases outside the gene matches: 6. CDR3 region: CASRKGDRGYEQYF. The CDR3 coding sequence is TGTGCCAGCAGGAAGGGGGACAGGGGTTACGAGCAGTACTTC.

The table lists this clone with a few counts. This chain joins TRBV4-2 and TRBJ2-2; D gene uncertain. V gave up 1 base and J gave up 0 bases, with 6 bases separating them. Germline V lookup: CDR1 LGHNA, CDR2 YNFKEQ. The CDR3 contains 15 residues. CDR3 loop: CASSQGLTNTGELFF. The CDR3 DNA follows: TGTGCCAGCAGCCAAGGACTTACGAACACCGGGGAGCTGTTTTTT.

This rearrangement joins TRBV6-5 to TRBJ2-2; no clear D gene. The CDR3 has 16 amino acids. The germline gives CDR1 MNHEY, CDR2 SVGAGI. V was cut by 0 bases and J by 2 bases, with 10 bases left in between. The CDR3 coding sequence is TGTGCCAGCAGTTACTCGAATCGGGTTAACACCGGGGAGCTGTTTTTT. Protein: CASSYSNRVNTGELFF.

Note on this clone: Mismatch with germline at one junction end may stem from a read error. The V and J genes are TRBV2 and TRBJ1-2; D perhaps matches TRBD1 (6 bases). The V gene's germline CDR1 is SNHLY and CDR2 FYNNEI. The CDR3 is 11 amino acids. The CDR3 region has the DNA TGTGCCAGCAGGACCGAAACAGGGTTGCCCTTC. Amino acid sequence: CASRTETGLPF.

This clone has just a few counts. The chain uses TRBV7-8 and TRBJ2-5, with 11 nucleotides matching TRBD2. CDR3 length: 16 amino acids. Germline CDR1 SGHVS, CDR2 FQNEAQ. V trimming: 4 bases; J trimming: 5 bases; junction bases outside the gene matches: 9. The CDR3 coding sequence is TGTGCCAGCAGCTCCCGGACTAGCGGGCGATCGGAGACCCAGTACTTC. It yields the protein CASSSRTSGRSETQYF. The whole variable domain, filled in from reference TRBV7-8 and TRBJ2-5, reads GAGVSQSPRYKVAKRGQDVALRCDPISGHVSLFWYQQALGQGPEFLTYFQNEAQLDKSGLPSDRFFAERPEGSVSTLKIQRTQQEDSAVYLCASSSRTSGRSETQYFGPGTRLLVL.

This clone was found a few times. The chain uses TRBV4-1 and TRBJ1-2, with D tentatively TRBD1 (6 bases). Deletions cut 3 bases from V and 4 bases from J, with 12 bases between. CDR3 size: 14 residues. Germline CDR1 MGHRA, CDR2 YSYEKL. The CDR3 here is CASSQAGGLYGYTF. CDR3 coding DNA: TGCGCCAGCAGCCAGGCGGGGGGCCTCTATGGCTACACCTTC.

The chain combines TRBV15 with TRBJ1-4, with 8 bases aligning to TRBD1. The CDR3 contains 14 residues. V shed 2 bases, J shed 6 bases, and the junction held 2 bases outside the gene matches. Germline V gene lookup returns CDR1 LNHNV and CDR2 YYDKDF (reference sequence). CDR3 DNA sequence: TGTGCCACCAGCAGAACAGGGGGGCATGAAAAACTGTTTTTT. This sequence encodes CATSRTGGHEKLFF.

Here the CDR3 reads CASSPQGQINTEAFF. Written as DNA, the CDR3 is TGCGCCAGCAGCCCCCAGGGACAGATCAACACTGAAGCTTTCTTT. The chain is built from TRBV5-1 and TRBJ1-1; 7 nucleotides align to TRBD1. V shed 4 bases and J 2 bases; nucleotides not matched to a gene: 8. CDR3 length: 15 amino acids. Germline V lookup: CDR1 SGHRS, CDR2 YFSETQ.

This clone was seen only a few times. The CDR3 DNA reads TGCACCAGCAGCCTCATGACTGGAACCCAGTACTTC. It specifies CTSSLMTGTQYF. This chain joins TRBV1 and TRBJ2-5; the DNA was not compared with TRBD2, the D call given in the table. TRBV1 is noted as a pseudogene. This CDR3 comprises 12 residues.

This chain uses TRBV4-1 with TRBJ2-2, with a possible D match to TRBD2 (5 bases). Trimming removed 4 bases at V and 8 bases at J, with 17 bases between. This CDR3 is 15 amino acids long. Looked up from germline, CDR1 is MGHRA and CDR2 is YSYEKL. CDR3 amino acids: CASSRPGIEAGELFF. The CDR3 DNA sequence: TGCGCCAGCAGCCGCCCCGGGATTGAGGCGGGGGAGCTGTTTTTT.

CDR3 loop: CASSPNRVGNGANGYTF. In DNA form, the CDR3 reads TGTGCCAGCTCACCCAACAGGGTCGGAAACGGGGCTAATGGCTACACCTTC. This chain uses TRBV18 with TRBJ1-2, with D possibly matching TRBD1 (6 bases). Germline assignment: CDR1 KGHSH and CDR2 LQKENI. V was cut by 3 bases and J by 6 bases, with 23 bases left in between. The CDR3 is 17 amino acids.

This chain connects TRBV27 to TRBJ1-1; 8 bases are a match to TRBD1. Germline trimming cut 7 bases from V and 6 bases from J; bases unmatched to any gene: 10. The CDR3 length is 14 residues. CDR1 is MNHEY, CDR2 SMNVEV, per germline (reference sequence). The CDR3 protein is CASTTQDRGAEAFF. The CDR3 bases are TGTGCCAGCACCACCCAAGACAGGGGAGCTGAAGCTTTCTTT.

The rearrangement links TRBV18 to TRBJ2-4, with TRBD1 identical over 7 bases. The CDR3 has 13 residues. The germline CDR1 and CDR2 sequences are KGHSH and LQKENI. Trimming took 4 bases from V and 5 from J; bases not matched to a gene: 2. The CDR3 sequence is CASSRDRENIQYF. The CDR3 DNA follows: TGTGCCAGCTCACGCGACAGGGAAAACATTCAGTACTTC.

The rearrangement joins TRBV11-2 to TRBJ2-7; perhaps TRBD2 as D (5 bases). Trimming removed 4 bases at V and 0 bases at J, with 16 bases between. The germline CDR1 and CDR2 sequences are SGHAT and FQNNGV. The length of the CDR3 is 16 residues. The CDR3 DNA reads TGTGCCAGCAGCTCGCCTTCTAGCCGACACTCCTACGAGCAGTACTTC. It yields the protein CASSSPSSRHSYEQYF.

This clone turned up a few times. The rearrangement uses TRBV10-1 and TRBJ2-1; 7 bases agree with TRBD1. This CDR3 is 16 amino acids long. J gave up 8 bases and V 2 bases, and 12 bases lay outside the gene matches. Germline lookup yields CDR1 WNHNN and CDR2 SYGVQD (reference sequence). The CDR3 is CASSETTGPAVDEQFF. The DNA for the CDR3 is TGCGCCAGCAGTGAGACGACAGGGCCCGCAGTCGATGAGCAGTTCTTC.

V is TRBV5-1 and J is TRBJ2-2; TRBD2 matches 7 bases. Losses at the gene ends were 4 bases for V and 4 bases for J; bases not matched to a gene: 7. This CDR3 spans 15 amino acids. CDR1 SGHRS and CDR2 YFSETQ come from the germline V gene. Written as DNA, the CDR3 is TGCGCCAGCAGCCCCCAGACTAGCAGCACCGGGGAGCTGTTTTTT. Encoded protein: CASSPQTSSTGELFF.

On this clone: Other DNA sequences from this sample encode an identical CDR3 as well. This chain joins TRBV6-5 and TRBJ2-7, with 8 bases matching TRBD2. Germline assignment: CDR1 MNHEY and CDR2 SVGAGI. This CDR3 has 13 residues. J was trimmed by 1 base and V by 4 bases; bases with no gene match: 0. CDR3 DNA sequence: TGTGCCAGCAGTTTAGCGGGATCCTACGAGCAGTACTTC. This gives the protein CASSLAGSYEQYF.

The V call is TRBV5-1, the J call TRBJ1-6, with D perhaps matching TRBD1 (6 bases). V lost 3 bases and J lost 5, with 12 bases in between. The CDR3 totals 15 residues. Germline CDR1 SGHRS, CDR2 YFSETQ. The CDR3 region has the DNA TGCGCCAGCAGCTCACAGGGTCGGGATAATTCACCCCTCCACTTT. This gives the protein CASSSQGRDNSPLHF.